The 2 T cell receptor beta chains below come from one sample, sequenced in a study of blood T cell repertoires in COVID-19. Here immunoSEQ multiplex PCR was the method, and the copy in TCRdb shows in-frame clones only, minus some. Seen here are about 220,000 clones, around 80% observed once, and the top ten hold 9.5% to 15%. Sequenced sample: peripheral blood. The source is a human donor in a cohort sampled during active COVID-19.

V and J are TRBV2 and TRBJ1-4, with TRBD1 matching over 7 bases. Germline V lookup: CDR1 SNHLY, CDR2 FYNNEI. J gave up 5 bases and V 8 bases, and 11 bases lay outside the gene matches. The CDR3 runs 15 residues. This CDR3 is CASQRRDSVNEKLFF. CDR3 sequence (DNA): TGTGCCAGCCAACGACGGGACAGCGTCAATGAAAAACTGTTTTTT.

About this clone: A junction boundary mismatches the germline segment, possibly from a read error. The rearrangement joins TRBV3-1 (or the pseudogene TRBV3-2) to TRBJ2-5; 9 bases line up with TRBD2. CDR3 length: 15 amino acids. The germline V gene has CDR1 LGHDT and CDR2 YNNKEL (reference sequence). The CDR3 here is CASSQEASGGTLPDF. The CDR3 DNA reads as TGTGCCAGCAGCCAAGAGGCCAGCGGGGGGACCCTTCCTGACTTC.